A selection of T cell receptor beta chains follows, all from one sample in a study of human CD8 memory T cell subsets. TCRdb reprocessed the 5' RACE reads; each CDR3 protein has one entry and no DNA is given. Here the sample table reports 9,500 to 12,000 distinct CDR3 sequences. Sequencing input: CD8+ T cells from PBMCs. These receptors were obtained from a human donor in good health. The CDR3 runs from the conserved cysteine through the conserved F or W. Fields, in order: CDR3 length, J gene, V gene, clone size, CDR3 protein. Size is stated for part of the rows, as once, few or many counts, or as a class when the clone is expanded.

15 TRBJ1-2 TRBV12-3/TRBV12-4 . CASSLTGSFTYGYTF
15 TRBJ2-5 TRBV19 . CASSSRDRVRETQYF
13 TRBJ2-1 TRBV19 . CASSISGLAEQFF
15 TRBJ2-3 TRBV7-9 . CASSFGLELSDTQYF
16 TRBJ2-1 TRBV7-2 . CASSILASSSYNEQFF
12 TRBJ1-5 TRBV6-6 . CASSYSGEPQHF
18 TRBJ1-3 TRBV7-7 . CASSLGAPHVWSGNTIYF
17 TRBJ2-5 TRBV10-3 . CAISESSGRTEQETQYF
15 TRBJ1-2 TRBV29-1 medium-sized CSVEDLQAGAYGYTF
13 TRBJ2-7 TRBV20-1 . CSARDWAAYEQYF
16 TRBJ2-3 TRBV10-3 . CAIASPPGQSTDTQYF